The 30 T cell receptor beta chains below all came from one sample that was sequenced in a study of shared clonotypes between healthy human individuals. Naive CD8 cells comprised CD45RO-negative, CCR7-positively selected cells, excluding terminally differentiated effector memory CD45RA+ cells. Repertoires were generated with immunoSEQ multiplex PCR, while TCRdb's copy carries only in-frame clones and drops some. The profile covers about 580,000 clones, with 95% to 98% appearing a single time and approximately 0.33% taken by the ten largest. Sequencing was carried out using naive CD8+ T cells sorted from blood. The receptors were gathered from a man aged 25-45 years in good health.

The chain is built from TRBV4-1 and TRBJ1-1; TRBD1 is a possible D gene (5 bases). Trimming left V 1 base short and J 1 base short, with 10 bases between. The CDR3 has 15 residues. Germline-derived CDR1 and CDR2 are MGHRA and YSYEKL. The CDR3 region has the DNA TGCGCCAGCAGCCAAGCGCGGCAGGGGAACACTGAAGCTTTCTTT. It encodes CASSQARQGNTEAFF.

The chain joins TRBV7-6 to TRBJ2-2; 8 nucleotides line up with TRBD1. Trimming at V came to 4 bases and at J to 6 bases, leaving 4 bases not matched to a gene. CDR1 is SGHVS and CDR2 is FNYEAQ in the germline V gene. The CDR3 is 14 amino acids. CDR3 loop: CASSSGQGPGELFF. CDR3 bases: TGTGCCAGCAGCTCAGGACAGGGCCCCGGGGAGCTGTTTTTT. Full variable domain (outside the CDR3, taken from reference TRBV7-6 and TRBJ2-2): GAGVSQSPRYKVTKRGQDVALRCDPISGHVSLYWYRQALGQGPEFLTYFNYEAQQDKSGLPNDRFSAERPEGSISTLTIQRTEQRDSAMYRCASSSGQGPGELFFGEGSRLTVL.

In the case of this clone: Different DNA sequences within this sample yield the same CDR3. The chain has TRBV28 and TRBJ1-5; D unclear. The CDR3 contains 14 residues. The germline gives CDR1 MDHEN, CDR2 SYDVKM. V lost 1 base, J lost 0 bases, and 4 bases lay in between. The CDR3 protein is CASSLLYSNQPQHF. CDR3 coding DNA: TGTGCCAGCAGTTTATTATATAGCAATCAGCCCCAGCATTTT.

The rearrangement links TRBV9 to TRBJ2-3; 12 bases are shared with TRBD2. This CDR3 has 17 residues. Germline CDR1 reads SGDLS; CDR2 reads YYNGEE. The ends lost 0 bases at V and 2 bases at J; junction bases unmatched: 4. This CDR3 reads CASSVEPSGRVTDTQYF. DNA for the CDR3: TGTGCCAGCAGCGTAGAGCCTAGCGGGAGGGTCACAGATACGCAGTATTTT.

The chain joins TRBV13 to TRBJ2-7; a possible D gene is TRBD1 (6 bases). Per germline, CDR1 PRHDT and CDR2 FYEKMQ (reference sequence). The CDR3 consists of 16 residues. Deletions cut 2 bases from V and 0 bases from J, with 14 bases between. The CDR3 nucleotides are TGTGCCAGCAGCTTACCGACAGGACTGAGCTCCTACGAGCAGTACTTC. Protein product: CASSLPTGLSSYEQYF.

The V call is TRBV28, the J call TRBJ2-1; unclear D gene. The CDR3 spans 16 residues. The germline V and J ends were trimmed by 1 base and 7 bases, with 17 bases remaining between them. Germline CDR1 reads MDHEN; CDR2 reads SYDVKM. In DNA, the CDR3 is TGTGCCAGCAGTTTATCCTCCGAACAGTACCGGAATGAGCAGTTCTTC. It encodes CASSLSSEQYRNEQFF.

The gene calls are TRBV7-6 and TRBJ2-1; 7 bases line up with TRBD1. The CDR3 runs 13 residues. Germline values: CDR1 SGHVS, CDR2 FNYEAQ. The junction had 2 bases not matched to a gene; V was cut back by 5 bases and J by 4 bases. The CDR3: CASSQQGYNEQFF. The CDR3 DNA is TGTGCCAGCAGCCAACAGGGGTACAATGAGCAGTTCTTC.

The chain is built from TRBV27 and TRBJ1-1; D is ambiguous. The CDR3 covers 13 residues. Germline CDR1 MNHEY, CDR2 SMNVEV (reference sequence). Deletions cut 1 base from V and 2 bases from J, with 5 bases between. The CDR3 protein is CASSLFENTEAFF. Here the CDR3 DNA reads TGTGCCAGCAGTTTATTCGAAAACACTGAAGCTTTCTTT.

V is TRBV10-2 and J is TRBJ2-7, with D possibly matching TRBD1 (6 bases). Trimming shortened V by 6 bases and J by 2 bases, and 17 bases separated the two germline ends. The germline V gene encodes CDR1 WSHSY and CDR2 SAAADI. CDR3 size: 15 residues. CDR3 in amino acids: CASREQGLVAYEQYF. In nucleotides, the CDR3 is TGCGCCAGCAGAGAGCAGGGGCTTGTAGCCTACGAGCAGTACTTC.

The chain has TRBV27 and TRBJ1-5; D perhaps matches TRBD1 (5 bases). The CDR3 totals 17 residues. CDR1 and CDR2 (germline): MNHEY, SMNVEV (reference sequence). Deletions cut 1 base from V and 5 bases from J, with 18 bases between. The CDR3 sequence: CASSLFSWDFKDQPQHF. Here the CDR3 DNA reads TGTGCCAGCAGTTTATTTTCTTGGGACTTCAAGGATCAGCCCCAGCATTTT.

Worth noting for this clone: Other DNA sequences in the same sample also yield this CDR3. The chain is built from TRBV11-2 and TRBJ2-1; D unresolved. The ends were cut back, 5 bases at V and 8 bases at J, with 10 bases in the middle. Germline V lookup: CDR1 SGHAT, CDR2 FQNNGV. The CDR3 is made up of 12 amino acids. This chain's CDR3 is CASSLGLHEQFF. The CDR3 DNA follows: TGTGCCAGCAGCCTGGGCCTCCATGAGCAGTTCTTC.

The chain employs TRBV7-9 and TRBJ2-1, with TRBD2 matching over 16 bases. The germline V gene has CDR1 SEHNR and CDR2 FQNEAQ (reference sequence). Trimming took 8 bases from V and 6 from J; bases not matched to a gene: 10. This CDR3 has 17 residues. The CDR3 spells CASEGLAGGPRANEQFF. The CDR3 DNA follows: TGTGCCAGCGAGGGACTAGCGGGAGGGCCGAGAGCCAATGAGCAGTTCTTC. Combining the CDR3 with reference TRBV7-9 and TRBJ2-1 gives the whole variable domain DTGVSQNPRHKITKRGQNVTFRCDPISEHNRLYWYRQTLGQGPEFLTYFQNEAQLEKSRLLSDRFSAERPKGSFSTLEIQRTEQGDSAMYLCASEGLAGGPRANEQFFGPGTRLTVL.

V is TRBV29-1 and J is TRBJ2-7; no firm D call. Looked up from germline, CDR1 is SQVTM and CDR2 is ANQGSEA. Trimming removed 5 bases from V and 4 bases from J, with 18 bases in between. CDR3 length: 14 amino acids. This CDR3 reads CSVMGPEMEYEQYF. The CDR3 DNA is TGCAGCGTTATGGGTCCCGAGATGGAATACGAGCAGTACTTC.

This clone was detected once. The rearrangement uses TRBV29-1 and TRBJ2-2; weak D call: TRBD2 (6 bases). V lost 3 bases to trimming and J lost 6 bases, with 14 bases between them. CDR3 length: 14 residues. From germline, CDR1 is SQVTM and CDR2 ANQGSEA. CDR3 sequence reads: CSVESHTSPGELFF. The CDR3 nucleotides read TGCAGCGTTGAGAGTCATACTAGCCCCGGGGAGCTGTTTTTT.

The chain recombines TRBV9 with TRBJ2-5; possibly TRBD1 or TRBD2 for D (5 bases each). CDR1 and CDR2 from the germline V gene are SGDLS and YYNGEE. V was trimmed by 7 bases and J by 7 bases, leaving 11 bases between them. The CDR3 is made up of 11 amino acids. CDR3 sequence: CASSPGGTQYF. DNA of the CDR3: TGTGCCAGCTCTCCTGGGGGGACCCAGTACTTC.

The chain uses TRBV6-1 and TRBJ2-7; 10 bases are shared with TRBD1. CDR3 length equals 15 residues. J was trimmed by 1 base and V by 6 bases; bases with no gene match: 6. Germline V gene data show CDR1 as MNHNS and CDR2 as SASEGT. For the CDR3, the DNA is TGTGCCAGCAGACTCCGGACAGGGGGATCCTACGAGCAGTACTTC. Translation gives CASRLRTGGSYEQYF.

The chain recombines TRBV5-1 with TRBJ1-1; D remains ambiguous. V shed 4 bases and J shed 10 bases, with 17 bases lying between them. CDR1 is SGHRS and CDR2 is YFSETQ in the germline V gene. The CDR3 length is 13 residues. The CDR3 region is CASSPEAVGRAFF. CDR3 DNA sequence: TGCGCCAGCAGCCCGGAAGCGGTGGGTAGAGCTTTCTTT.

The V and J genes are TRBV5-1 and TRBJ2-1; 10 nucleotides agree with TRBD1. The germline CDR1 and CDR2 sequences are SGHRS and YFSETQ. After removal of 2 bases from V and 2 bases from J, the junction contained 16 bases not matched to a gene. The CDR3 loop spans 20 amino acids. The CDR3 region has the DNA TGCGCCAGCAGCTTAACCGGGACAGGGGCCCAAATCCCACCCTACAATGAGCAGTTCTTC. The encoded protein is CASSLTGTGAQIPPYNEQFF.

V gene TRBV7-2 combines with J gene TRBJ2-7, with 8 bases fitting TRBD1. Germline CDR1 reads SGHTA; CDR2 reads FQGNSA. CDR3 length: 15 amino acids. V gave up 5 bases and J gave up 2 bases; unmatched junction bases: 8. As DNA, the CDR3 is TGTGCCAGCAGCGGCCGGGGACAGGTGCCCTACGAGCAGTACTTC. Its translation: CASSGRGQVPYEQYF.

CDR3 DNA sequence: TGTGCCAGCAGCTTAAGGGCGGGGTACCAAGAGACCCAGTACTTC. Translation: CASSLRAGYQETQYF. The rearrangement uses TRBV7-6 and TRBJ2-5, with D maybe TRBD2 (6 bases). V lost 2 bases to trimming and J lost 0 bases, with 10 bases between them. The CDR3 totals 15 residues. Per the germline V gene, CDR1 is SGHVS and CDR2 is FNYEAQ.

This chain links TRBV4-3 with TRBJ2-7; TRBD1 matches at 8 bases. The CDR3 loop spans 16 amino acids. Germline V gene lookup returns CDR1 LGHNA and CDR2 YSLEER. With V trimmed by 0 bases and J by 4 bases, 8 bases remained unmatched. The CDR3 reads CASSQDGQGARYEQYF. The CDR3 bases are TGCGCCAGCAGCCAAGATGGGCAGGGGGCTAGGTACGAGCAGTACTTC.

This chain connects TRBV2 to TRBJ2-5; 7 bases match TRBD1. The junction had 2 bases not matched to a gene; V was cut back by 6 bases and J by 1 base. In germline, CDR1 is SNHLY, CDR2 FYNNEI. The CDR3 contains 13 residues. CDR3 loop: CASSGDSQETQYF. The DNA for the CDR3 is TGTGCCAGCAGCGGGGACAGCCAAGAGACCCAGTACTTC.

The CDR3 DNA reads as TGTGCCAGCAGGGGACAGGGCAATCAGCCCCAGCATTTT. It yields the protein CASRGQGNQPQHF. This sequence joins TRBV6-5 and TRBJ1-5; TRBD1 matches at 8 bases. CDR1 MNHEY and CDR2 SVGAGI come from the germline V gene. The J segment lost 2 bases and the V segment lost 6 bases, leaving 0 bases of the junction unmatched. CDR3 length: 13 residues.

This chain connects TRBV29-1 to TRBJ2-7, with 7 bases that match TRBD2. The germline CDR1 and CDR2 sequences are SQVTM and ANQGSEA. This CDR3 is 13 amino acids long. Trimming took 7 bases from V and 6 from J; bases not matched to a gene: 12. The CDR3 sequence: CSAMTGGGGEQYF. In DNA form, the CDR3 reads TGCAGCGCCATGACCGGCGGGGGTGGCGAGCAGTACTTC.

V is TRBV5-1 and J is TRBJ1-1, with D hard to call. Germline CDR1 reads SGHRS; CDR2 reads YFSETQ. The CDR3 length is 15 residues. Trimming took 6 bases from V and 1 from J, leaving 16 bases between them. The CDR3 bases are TGCGCCAGCACTGGCCAGCAGTACCCGAACACTGAAGCTTTCTTT. Protein product: CASTGQQYPNTEAFF.

This chain links TRBV7-2 with TRBJ2-5; 7 nucleotides line up with TRBD2. Unmatched junction bases numbered 6, after V lost 3 bases and J lost 5 bases. CDR3 length equals 14 residues. The V gene's germline CDR1 is SGHTA and CDR2 FQGNSA. The CDR3 DNA reads TGTGCCAGCAGCTTCCGACTAGCAATGGAGACCCAGTACTTC. It encodes CASSFRLAMETQYF.

The chain is built from TRBV5-8 and TRBJ2-7; 7 bases are a match to TRBD1. Germline trimming cut 5 bases from V and 5 bases from J; bases unmatched to any gene: 10. Germline V gene lookup returns CDR1 SGHTS and CDR2 YDEGEE. CDR3 length equals 14 residues. CDR3 in amino acids: CASSFGQARDEQYF. DNA for the CDR3: TGTGCCAGCAGTTTTGGACAGGCTCGGGACGAGCAGTACTTC. Combining the CDR3 with reference TRBV5-8 and TRBJ2-7 gives the whole variable domain EAGVTQSPTHLIKTRGQQATLRCSPISGHTSVYWYQQALGLGLQFLLWYDEGEERNRGNFPPRFSGRQFPNYSSELNVNALELEDSALYLCASSFGQARDEQYFGPGTRLTVT.

The gene calls are TRBV7-2 and TRBJ2-7; a possible D gene is TRBD1 (6 bases). The CDR3 is 14 amino acids. V lost 3 bases and J lost 4, with 13 bases in between. Per germline, CDR1 SGHTA and CDR2 FQGNSA. The CDR3 loop reads CASSLARGLYEQYF. The CDR3 DNA reads TGTGCCAGCAGCTTGGCCAGGGGTCTTTACGAGCAGTACTTC.

This clone was seen once. This chain connects TRBV28 to TRBJ2-7, with TRBD2 matching 8 bases. Germline CDR1 MDHEN, CDR2 SYDVKM. CDR3 length: 15 residues. Trimming removed 3 bases from V and 3 bases from J; junction bases left unmatched: 7. CDR3 nucleotide sequence: TGTGCCAGCAGTTTGCGGGCGGGAGGTAGCTACGAGCAGTACTTC. Its protein product is CASSLRAGGSYEQYF.

The J gene is TRBJ2-1, the V gene TRBV5-4; 8 bases agree with TRBD2. Germline V lookup: CDR1 SGHNT, CDR2 YYREEE (reference sequence). V trimming: 4 bases; J trimming: 12 bases; junction bases outside the gene matches: 3. The CDR3 totals 11 residues. CDR3 loop: CASSVGLGQFF. CDR3 bases: TGTGCCAGCAGCGTGGGACTAGGGCAGTTCTTC.